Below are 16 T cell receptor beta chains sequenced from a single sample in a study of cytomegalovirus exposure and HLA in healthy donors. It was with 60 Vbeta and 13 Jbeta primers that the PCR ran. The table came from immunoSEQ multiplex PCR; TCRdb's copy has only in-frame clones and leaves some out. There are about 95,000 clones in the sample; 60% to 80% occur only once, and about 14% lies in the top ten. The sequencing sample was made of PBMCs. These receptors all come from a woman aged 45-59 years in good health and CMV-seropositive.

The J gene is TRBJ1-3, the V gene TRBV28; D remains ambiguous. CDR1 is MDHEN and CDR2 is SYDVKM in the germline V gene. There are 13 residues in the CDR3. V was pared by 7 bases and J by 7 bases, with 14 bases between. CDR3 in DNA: TGTGCCAGCATAGGCGTGGTCGGGAACACCATATATTTT. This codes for CASIGVVGNTIYF.

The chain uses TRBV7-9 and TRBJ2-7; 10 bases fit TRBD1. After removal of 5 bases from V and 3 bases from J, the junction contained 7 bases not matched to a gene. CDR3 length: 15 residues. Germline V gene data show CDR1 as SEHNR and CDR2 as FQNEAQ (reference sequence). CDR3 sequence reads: CASSLPGTGDYEQYF. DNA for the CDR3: TGTGCCAGCAGCCTTCCAGGGACAGGGGACTACGAGCAGTACTTC.

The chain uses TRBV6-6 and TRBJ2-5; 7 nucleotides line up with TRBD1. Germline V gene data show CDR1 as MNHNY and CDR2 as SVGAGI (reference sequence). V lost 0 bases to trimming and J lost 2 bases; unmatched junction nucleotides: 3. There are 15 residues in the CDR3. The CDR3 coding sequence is TGTGCCAGCAGTTACTCGAGGACAGGTCAAGAGACCCAGTACTTC. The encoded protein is CASSYSRTGQETQYF.

CDR3 bases: TGTGCCAGCAGCGTAGCGGGGGTATGGCAGGGCGCGAACACCGGGGAGCTGTTTTTT. It encodes CASSVAGVWQGANTGELFF. This sequence joins TRBV9 and TRBJ2-2; D is possibly TRBD2 (6 bases). The CDR3 is 19 residues long. Trimming stripped 0 bases from V and 0 bases from J, with 18 bases between. Germline V lookup: CDR1 SGDLS, CDR2 YYNGEE.

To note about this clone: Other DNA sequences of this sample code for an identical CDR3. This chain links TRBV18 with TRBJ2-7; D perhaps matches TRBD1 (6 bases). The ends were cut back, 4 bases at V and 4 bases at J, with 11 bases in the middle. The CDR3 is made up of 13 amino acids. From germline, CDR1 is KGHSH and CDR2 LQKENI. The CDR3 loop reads CASSLQGGYEQYF. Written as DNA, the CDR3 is TGTGCCAGCTCACTACAGGGTGGGTACGAGCAGTACTTC. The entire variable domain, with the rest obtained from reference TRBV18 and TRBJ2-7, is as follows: NAGVMQNPRHLVRRRGQEARLRCSPMKGHSHVYWYRQLPEEGLKFMVYLQKENIIDESGMPKERFSAEFPKEGPSILRIQQVVRGDSAAYFCASSLQGGYEQYFGPGTRLTVT.

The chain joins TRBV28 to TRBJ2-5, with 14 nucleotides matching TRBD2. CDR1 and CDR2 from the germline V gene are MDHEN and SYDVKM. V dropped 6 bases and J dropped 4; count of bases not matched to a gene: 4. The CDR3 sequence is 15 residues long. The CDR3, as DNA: TGTGCCAGCAGGCAGGGACTAGCGGGAGTAGAGACCCAGTACTTC. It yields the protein CASRQGLAGVETQYF.

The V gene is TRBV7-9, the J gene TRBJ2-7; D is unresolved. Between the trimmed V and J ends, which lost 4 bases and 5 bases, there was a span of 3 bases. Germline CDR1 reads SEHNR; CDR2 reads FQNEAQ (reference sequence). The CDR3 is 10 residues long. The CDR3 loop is CASSSNEQYF. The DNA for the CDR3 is TGTGCCAGCAGCTCAAACGAGCAGTACTTC.

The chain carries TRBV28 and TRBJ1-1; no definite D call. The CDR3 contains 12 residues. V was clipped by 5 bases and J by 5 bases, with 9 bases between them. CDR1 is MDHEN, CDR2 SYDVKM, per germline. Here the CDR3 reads CASSDAGTEAFF. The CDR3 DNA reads TGTGCCAGCAGTGACGCGGGGACTGAAGCTTTCTTT.

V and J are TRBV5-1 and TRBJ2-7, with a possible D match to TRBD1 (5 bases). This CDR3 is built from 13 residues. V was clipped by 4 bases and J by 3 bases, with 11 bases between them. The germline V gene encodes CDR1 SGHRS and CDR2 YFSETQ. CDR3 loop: CASSVDGHYEQYF. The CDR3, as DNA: TGCGCCAGCAGCGTTGACGGACACTACGAGCAGTACTTC.

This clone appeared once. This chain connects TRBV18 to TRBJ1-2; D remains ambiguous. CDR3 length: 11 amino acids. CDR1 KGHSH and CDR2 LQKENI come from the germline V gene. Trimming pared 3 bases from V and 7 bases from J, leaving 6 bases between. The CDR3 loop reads CASSPSGGYTF. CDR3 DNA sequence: TGTGCCAGCTCACCCTCCGGTGGCTACACCTTC.

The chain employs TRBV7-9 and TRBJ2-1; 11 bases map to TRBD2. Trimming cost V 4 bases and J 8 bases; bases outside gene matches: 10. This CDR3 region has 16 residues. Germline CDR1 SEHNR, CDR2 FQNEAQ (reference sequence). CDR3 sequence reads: CASSSATSGSLDEQFF. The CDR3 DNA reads TGTGCCAGCAGCTCAGCCACTAGCGGGAGTTTGGATGAGCAGTTCTTC.

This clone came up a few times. The CDR3: CASISRSNQPQHF. The CDR3, as DNA: TGTGCCAGCATCTCGAGGAGCAATCAGCCCCAGCATTTT. The chain is built from TRBV28 and TRBJ1-5; unclear D gene. Germline lookup yields CDR1 MDHEN and CDR2 SYDVKM. This CDR3 is 13 amino acids long. Trimming removed 7 bases at V and 1 base at J, with 8 bases between.

CDR3 coding DNA: TGTGCCAGCAGCTTAAAATCCGGGACAGTACATGAAAAACTGTTTTTT. Protein sequence: CASSLKSGTVHEKLFF. The chain couples TRBV7-9 to TRBJ1-4; 7 bases agree with TRBD1. Trimming at V came to 2 bases and at J to 6 bases, leaving 9 bases not matched to a gene. Germline V gene sequence: CDR1 SEHNR, CDR2 FQNEAQ (reference sequence). CDR3 length: 16 residues.

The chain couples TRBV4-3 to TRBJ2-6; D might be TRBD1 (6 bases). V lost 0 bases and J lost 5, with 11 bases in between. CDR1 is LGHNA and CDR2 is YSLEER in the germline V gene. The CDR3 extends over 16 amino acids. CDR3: CASSQERTARANVLTF. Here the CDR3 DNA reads TGCGCCAGCAGCCAAGAGCGGACAGCAAGGGCCAACGTCCTGACTTTC.

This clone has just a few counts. In DNA, the CDR3 is TGTGCCAGCAGCTTAGCGACAGTGCGCGAGCAGTACTTC. It yields the protein CASSLATVREQYF. The chain couples TRBV11-2 to TRBJ2-7; D might be TRBD1 (5 bases). V lost 1 base, J lost 6 bases, and 10 bases lay in between. Germline assignment: CDR1 SGHAT and CDR2 FQNNGV. The CDR3 has 13 amino acids.

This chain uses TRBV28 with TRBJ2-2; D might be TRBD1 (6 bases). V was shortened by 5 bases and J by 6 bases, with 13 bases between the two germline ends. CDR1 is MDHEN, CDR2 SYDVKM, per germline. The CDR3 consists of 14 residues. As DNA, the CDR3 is TGTGCCAGCAGTCCAGGGGTTGCGGCCGGGGAGCTGTTTTTT. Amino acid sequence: CASSPGVAAGELFF.